The present entry profiles one T cell receptor beta chain with its context. For repertoire sequencing, the TCR beta CDR3 regions were amplified from RNA transcripts. Scientists carried out first-round RT-PCR using HTBI primers and then a second-round multiplex PCR. TCRdb re-called the multiplex PCR reads through MiXCR, storing one row per CDR3 protein. Here the sample spans hundreds of thousands of distinct CDR3 sequences, about 47% being singletons. The data are from a study of Graves' ophthalmopathy and Graves' hyperthyroidism. This CDR3 spans 15 amino acids. CDR1 SNHLY and CDR2 FYNNEI come from the germline V gene. V shed 5 bases and J 4 bases; nucleotides not matched to a gene: 4.

V usage is TRBV2 and J usage is TRBJ2-2, with 10 bases matching TRBD1. The sequenced sample consisted of peripheral blood. This sequence was found in an adult man with Graves' ophthalmopathy. The CDR3 nucleotides read TGTGCCAGCAGTCAGACAGGGGGCGTCACCGGGGAGCTGTTTTTT. Amino acids: CASSQTGGVTGELFF.